The 26 T cell receptor beta chains in this list originate from one sample, sequenced in a study of naive and memory T cell subsets. Both TRBC1 and TRBC2 were covered by a beta constant-region primer of two equimolar oligonucleotides. A single record per CDR3 protein comes from TCRdb applying MiXCR to the UMI-ligation and nested PCR reads. This sample yields some 150,000 distinct CDR3 sequences, of which approximately 17% are seen a single time; just over 0.14% belongs to the top ten. Sequences were obtained from naive CD4+ T cells from blood. The source is a human donor in good health.

This rearrangement joins TRBV20-1 to TRBJ2-2; the D gene is possibly TRBD1 (6 bases). CDR1 DFQATT and CDR2 SNEGSKA come from the germline V gene (reference sequence). The V end was cut by 1 base, the J end by 1 base, with 10 bases between. The CDR3 loop spans 15 amino acids. CDR3 protein: CSARVPQGNTGELFF. The CDR3 region has the DNA TGCAGTGCTAGAGTCCCACAGGGGAACACCGGGGAGCTGTTTTTT.

The chain links TRBV20-1 to TRBJ2-5, with TRBD2 matching 12 bases. The germline V gene has CDR1 DFQATT and CDR2 SNEGSKA (reference sequence). The CDR3 sequence is 16 residues long. The junction had 12 bases not matched to a gene; V was cut back by 5 bases and J by 5 bases. CDR3 nucleotides: TGCAGTGCTTACGCCTCTAGCGGGAGGGCCCGGGAGACCCAGTACTTC. This translates into CSAYASSGRARETQYF.

The CDR3 loop reads CASSYPTVSGANVLTF. The DNA for the CDR3 is TGTGCCAGCAGTTACCCGACAGTTTCCGGGGCCAACGTCCTGACTTTC. J is TRBJ2-6 and V is TRBV6-5, with D perhaps matching TRBD1 (5 bases). This CDR3 is built from 16 residues. The germline V gene has CDR1 MNHEY and CDR2 SVGAGI. V lost 2 bases to trimming and J lost 4 bases, with 12 bases between them.

The rearrangement joins TRBV20-1 to TRBJ1-1, with a weak D call TRBD1 (6 bases). The germline V gene has CDR1 DFQATT and CDR2 SNEGSKA (reference sequence). V was cut by 0 bases and J by 3 bases, with 11 bases left in between. There are 14 residues in the CDR3. CDR3 DNA sequence: TGCAGTGCTAGAGATAGGACAGCTCACACTGAAGCTTTCTTT. It translates to CSARDRTAHTEAFF.

Only a few counts were recorded for this clonotype. The V and J genes are TRBV9 and TRBJ2-1, with TRBD2 matching over 8 bases. The trim removed 0 bases at V and 0 bases at J, leaving 2 bases unmatched. Germline lookup yields CDR1 SGDLS and CDR2 YYNGEE. The CDR3 loop spans 16 amino acids. In DNA form, the CDR3 reads TGTGCCAGCAGCGTAGGCGGGGGGTTCTCCTACAATGAGCAGTTCTTC. Residues: CASSVGGGFSYNEQFF.

This clonotype was seen only a few times. This chain joins TRBV29-1 and TRBJ2-7; D uncertain. The CDR3 runs to 13 residues. The germline V and J ends were trimmed by 4 bases and 0 bases, with 10 bases remaining between them. CDR1 is SQVTM, CDR2 ANQGSEA, per germline. In DNA form, the CDR3 reads TGCAGCGTTGGGACCGATAGCTCCTACGAGCAGTACTTC. It yields the protein CSVGTDSSYEQYF.

The V and J genes are TRBV29-1 and TRBJ2-7; 10 nucleotides agree with TRBD1. The CDR3 sequence is 15 residues long. V was clipped by 7 bases and J by 4 bases; unmatched bases: 13. Germline loops: CDR1 SQVTM, CDR2 ANQGSEA. CDR3 region: CSARDRDRGRYEQYF. CDR3 nucleotides: TGCAGCGCACGAGACCGGGACAGGGGACGGTACGAGCAGTACTTC.

This clonotype appeared a few times. This rearrangement joins TRBV6-5 to TRBJ2-1, with 14 nucleotides matching TRBD2. Per the germline V gene, CDR1 is MNHEY and CDR2 is SVGAGI. The CDR3 contains 16 residues. The junction had 3 bases not matched to a gene; V was cut back by 2 bases and J by 6 bases. The CDR3 loop is CASSYHGTSGSNEQFF. The CDR3 region has the DNA TGTGCCAGCAGTTACCACGGGACTAGCGGGAGCAATGAGCAGTTCTTC.

CDR3 bases: TGTGCCACCAACGGGGCAGGGAGCCGCTATGGCTACACCTTC. Translation: CATNGAGSRYGYTF. This rearrangement joins TRBV7-9 to TRBJ1-2; D is perhaps TRBD1 (5 bases). In germline, CDR1 is SEHNR, CDR2 FQNEAQ (reference sequence). V was trimmed by 10 bases and J by 4 bases, leaving 19 bases between them. The CDR3 is 14 residues long.

There are a few counts of this clonotype. The chain is built from TRBV6-5 and TRBJ2-7; D might be TRBD1 (5 bases). Germline lookup yields CDR1 MNHEY and CDR2 SVGAGI. V gave up 3 bases and J gave up 0 bases, with 12 bases separating them. The CDR3 has 15 residues. The CDR3 region has the DNA TGTGCCAGCAGTTATACCGACAGAGTCTCCTACGAGCAGTACTTC. Amino acids: CASSYTDRVSYEQYF.

The V and J genes are TRBV3-1 and TRBJ2-7, with a tentative D call TRBD2 (6 bases). CDR3 size: 14 residues. V was pared by 3 bases and J by 5 bases, with 14 bases between. Germline assignment: CDR1 LGHDT and CDR2 YNNKEL (reference sequence). Here the CDR3 DNA reads TGTGCCAGCAGCCAGGAGGGTATCGGCCACGAGCAGTACTTC. It codes for CASSQEGIGHEQYF.

In its sample, this clonotype was seen once. The chain carries TRBV28 and TRBJ2-7; 8 bases map to TRBD1. This CDR3 region has 14 residues. Germline lookup yields CDR1 MDHEN and CDR2 SYDVKM. The V gene end was trimmed by 7 bases and the J gene end by 4 bases; junction bases not matched to a gene: 9. In nucleotides, the CDR3 is TGTGCCAGCACCAGACAGGGGTCGGTTTACGAGCAGTACTTC. Protein product: CASTRQGSVYEQYF.

This clonotype was picked up a small number of times. V is TRBV7-9 and J is TRBJ2-1; the match to TRBD2 covers 9 bases. Germline lookup yields CDR1 SEHNR and CDR2 FQNEAQ (reference sequence). V gave up 5 bases and J gave up 7 bases; unmatched junction bases: 9. The CDR3 totals 15 residues. CDR3 in DNA: TGTGCCAGCAGCCCGCTAGCGGGAAGTTTGAATGAGCAGTTCTTC. Residues: CASSPLAGSLNEQFF.

The J gene is TRBJ2-3, the V gene TRBV19; no clear D gene. The CDR3 has 12 residues. The germline gives CDR1 LNHDA, CDR2 SQIVND (reference sequence). V was clipped by 4 bases and J by 3 bases, with 5 bases between them. This chain's CDR3 is CASSTFTDTQYF. The CDR3 DNA reads as TGTGCCAGTAGTACCTTTACAGATACGCAGTATTTT.

This clonotype was observed a handful of times. V is TRBV30 and J is TRBJ1-6, with D perhaps TRBD1 (5 bases). The germline CDR1 and CDR2 sequences are GTSNPN and SVGIG (reference sequence). The CDR3 is 15 amino acids. With 3 bases removed from V and 0 bases from J, the gap between germline ends came to 9 bases. CDR3 loop: CAWRSGSSYNSPLHF. The CDR3 DNA is TGTGCCTGGAGATCAGGGAGCTCCTATAATTCACCCCTCCACTTT.

This chain connects TRBV18 to TRBJ1-1; D gene uncertain. CDR3 size: 14 residues. CDR1 is KGHSH, CDR2 LQKENI, per germline. With 3 bases removed from V and 4 bases from J, the gap between germline ends came to 12 bases. The CDR3 DNA is TGTGCCAGCTCACCTGGGTCCATGGGCACTGAAGCTTTCTTT. It specifies CASSPGSMGTEAFF.

The chain combines TRBV3-1 with TRBJ2-2; D remains unclear. Germline CDR1 and CDR2: LGHDT and YNNKEL (reference sequence). The CDR3 consists of 14 residues. Deletions cut 3 bases from V and 3 bases from J, with 8 bases between. The CDR3 region is CASSQGSYTGELFF. The CDR3 nucleotides are TGTGCCAGCAGCCAGGGGTCCTACACCGGGGAGCTGTTTTTT.

V usage is TRBV12-3 or TRBV12-4 and J usage is TRBJ2-7; TRBD1 might be the D (5 bases). The CDR3 length is 14 residues. Between the trimmed V and J ends, which lost 3 bases and 2 bases, there was a span of 11 bases. CDR3 sequence (DNA): TGTGCCAGCAGTTTTAGGGGTTTACCCTACGAGCAGTACTTC. This codes for CASSFRGLPYEQYF.

This chain links TRBV20-1 with TRBJ2-2; TRBD2 agrees at 7 bases. CDR1 DFQATT and CDR2 SNEGSKA come from the germline V gene (reference sequence). V dropped 1 base and J dropped 6; count of bases not matched to a gene: 8. This CDR3 has 15 residues. As DNA, the CDR3 is TGCAGTGCTAGAGTTGGAGGGAGGGCCCCCGGGGAGCTGTTTTTT. This encodes CSARVGGRAPGELFF.

The rearrangement links TRBV29-1 to TRBJ2-4; TRBD1 matches at 8 bases. Trimming at V came to 4 bases and at J to 5 bases, leaving 7 bases not matched to a gene. The CDR3 loop spans 14 amino acids. The germline V gene encodes CDR1 SQVTM and CDR2 ANQGSEA. The CDR3 protein is CSVGTGTGENIQYF. In nucleotides, the CDR3 is TGCAGCGTTGGAACCGGGACAGGAGAAAACATTCAGTACTTC.

The rearrangement uses TRBV5-1 and TRBJ1-2; 7 bases agree with TRBD1. This CDR3 region has 14 residues. CDR1 and CDR2 from the germline V gene are SGHRS and YFSETQ. The ends lost 4 bases at V and 5 bases at J; junction bases unmatched: 8. The CDR3 region has the DNA TGCGCCAGCAGCCCCCCGGGACAGCGTTATGGCTACACCTTC. Its protein is CASSPPGQRYGYTF.

The V call is TRBV10-3, the J call TRBJ2-3, with 7 bases aligning to TRBD2. The CDR3 has 13 residues. In germline, CDR1 is ENHRY, CDR2 SYGVKD. The junction had 7 bases not matched to a gene; V was cut back by 7 bases and J by 6 bases. The CDR3 spells CAITAGLSDTQYF. In nucleotides, the CDR3 is TGTGCCATCACAGCGGGATTATCGGATACGCAGTATTTT.

The CDR3 nucleotides read TGTGCCAGCAGCCCAAGGGGACAGTCGAGCTCCTACAATGAGCAGTTCTTC. Encoded protein: CASSPRGQSSSYNEQFF. The rearrangement uses TRBV7-9 and TRBJ2-1; 7 bases are a match to TRBD1. Per the germline V gene, CDR1 is SEHNR and CDR2 is FQNEAQ (reference sequence). V lost 5 bases to trimming and J lost 0 bases; unmatched junction nucleotides: 10. The CDR3 is 17 amino acids.

This clonotype came up a few times. The gene calls are TRBV10-3 and TRBJ1-2; 9 nucleotides match TRBD1. The germline CDR1 and CDR2 sequences are ENHRY and SYGVKD. Losses at the gene ends were 7 bases for V and 7 bases for J; bases not matched to a gene: 10. This CDR3 has 14 residues. The CDR3 loop reads CAITWDRAYRGYTF. DNA of the CDR3: TGTGCCATCACCTGGGACAGGGCTTATCGTGGCTACACCTTC.

This clonotype has more than one count but fewer than ten. In DNA form, the CDR3 reads TGTGCCAGCAGTATCAGATTTAGCGGGAGCACCCGAGGGAACCAAGAGACCCAGTACTTC. As protein: CASSIRFSGSTRGNQETQYF. The chain recombines TRBV27 with TRBJ2-5; 9 positions agree with TRBD2. The CDR3 contains 20 residues. V trimming: 5 bases; J trimming: 0 bases; junction bases outside the gene matches: 19. In germline, CDR1 is MNHEY, CDR2 SMNVEV (reference sequence).

The chain is built from TRBV12-3 or TRBV12-4 and TRBJ2-2; the match to TRBD1 covers 7 bases. The CDR3 totals 15 residues. Germline trimming cut 5 bases from V and 1 base from J; bases unmatched to any gene: 4. The chain's CDR3 is CASSPRDRNTGELFF. In DNA, the CDR3 is TGTGCCAGCAGTCCAAGGGACAGGAACACCGGGGAGCTGTTTTTT.